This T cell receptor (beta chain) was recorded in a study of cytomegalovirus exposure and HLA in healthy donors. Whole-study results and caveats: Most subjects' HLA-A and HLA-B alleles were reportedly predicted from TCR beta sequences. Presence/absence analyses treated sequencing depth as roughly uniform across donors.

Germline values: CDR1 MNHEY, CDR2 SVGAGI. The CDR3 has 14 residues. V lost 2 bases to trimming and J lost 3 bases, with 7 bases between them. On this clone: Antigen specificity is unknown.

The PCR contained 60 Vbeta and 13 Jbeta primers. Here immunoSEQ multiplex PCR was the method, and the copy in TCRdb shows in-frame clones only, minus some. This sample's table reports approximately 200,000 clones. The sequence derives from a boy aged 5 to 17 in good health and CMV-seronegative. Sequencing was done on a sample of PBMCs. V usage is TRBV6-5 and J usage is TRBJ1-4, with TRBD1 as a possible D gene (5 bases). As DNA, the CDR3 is TGTGCCAGCAGTTACGGGGGGGCTAATGAAAAACTGTTTTTT. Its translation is CASSYGGANEKLFF.